This T cell receptor beta chain was found in a study of cytomegalovirus exposure and HLA in healthy donors. Study-level information: In an early release, HLA-typed donors contributed 80 million to 95 million unique TCR sequences. The study placed approximately 78% of its approximately 430 genotyped donors in the Caucasian-associated ancestry cluster.

Overall study findings and caveats: The study labeled approximately 150 TCR beta chains cytomegalovirus-associated.

Note on this clone: Its antigen is still unknown.

PCR used 60 Vbeta primers and 13 Jbeta primers. Using immunoSEQ multiplex PCR, the repertoire was profiled, and TCRdb retains in-frame clones only, with some absent. This table holds approximately 160,000 clones, 65% to 70% found once. Germline CDR1 is MDHEN and CDR2 is SYDVKM. The CDR3 has 15 amino acids. The trim removed 4 bases at V and 2 bases at J, leaving 4 bases unmatched. The chain carries TRBV28 and TRBJ2-1; 8 nucleotides line up with TRBD2. Sample: PBMCs. The sequence derives from a woman between 18 and 29 years old in good health and CMV-seropositive. CDR3 loop: CASSSLAGTYNEQFF. The CDR3, as DNA: TGTGCCAGCAGTTCCTTAGCGGGAACCTACAATGAGCAGTTCTTC. Full variable domain (outside the CDR3, taken from reference TRBV28 and TRBJ2-1): DVKVTQSSRYLVKRTGEKVFLECVQDMDHENMFWYRQDPGLGLRLIYFSYDVKMKEKGDIPEGYSVSREKKERFSLILESASTNQTSMYLCASSSLAGTYNEQFFGPGTRLTVL.